Sequencing of this T cell receptor (beta chain) was carried out in a study of shared clonotypes between healthy human individuals. About the research overall: The study drew on a couple of women and a few men aged 18 to 49 as donors.

CD45RO-negative, CCR7-selected cells formed the naive CD8 fraction, which excluded terminally differentiated effector memory CD45RA+ cells. Study-level results: Naive subsets typically showed greater estimated richness than memory subsets.

The CDR3 runs 13 residues. Germline values: CDR1 SGHAT, CDR2 FQNNGV. Trimming left V 5 bases short and J 6 bases short, with 13 bases between. Data came from immunoSEQ multiplex PCR; TCRdb stores just in-frame clones and leaves some out. The data contain over 750,000 clones, about 97% of them singletons. Of note for this clone: The antigen is not known.

The sequencing sample was made of naive CD8+ T cells sorted from blood. The source is a man aged 25-40 years in good health. The chain combines TRBV11-2 with TRBJ1-2, with D unresolved. CDR3 loop: CASSTPLGDGYTF. The CDR3, as DNA: TGTGCCAGCAGCACCCCCCTTGGGGATGGCTACACCTTC.